The next 17 T cell receptor beta chains were all read from a single sample in a study of cytomegalovirus exposure and HLA in healthy donors. The PCR was carried out with 60 Vbeta primers and 13 Jbeta primers. Repertoires were generated with immunoSEQ multiplex PCR, while TCRdb's copy carries only in-frame clones and drops some. The repertoire holds 80,000 to 100,000 clones, with around 86% as singletons. The sequenced material came from PBMCs. The receptors were sampled from a female donor in good health and CMV-seropositive.

This sequence joins TRBV28 and TRBJ2-7, with 9 bases that match TRBD1. The J segment lost 9 bases and the V segment lost 3 bases, leaving 12 bases of the junction unmatched. The germline V gene has CDR1 MDHEN and CDR2 SYDVKM. This CDR3 has 15 amino acids. CDR3 DNA: TGTGCCAGCAGTTTTAGGGACAGGGCTCCGCGGGGGCAGTACTTC. The encoded protein is CASSFRDRAPRGQYF.

The V call is TRBV9, the J call TRBJ2-3; 7 bases are a match to TRBD1. The germline V gene has CDR1 SGDLS and CDR2 YYNGEE. Losses at the gene ends were 0 bases for V and 6 bases for J; bases not matched to a gene: 4. This CDR3 has 14 residues. The DNA for the CDR3 is TGTGCCAGCAGCGTAGCTGACAGGGCGGATACGCAGTATTTT. It translates to CASSVADRADTQYF.

The genes are TRBV7-6 and TRBJ2-1; D is uncertain. V was pared by 1 base and J by 4 bases, with 11 bases between. The CDR3 has 15 amino acids. The V gene's germline CDR1 is SGHVS and CDR2 FNYEAQ. The CDR3: CASSLDGTGYNEQFF. In nucleotides, the CDR3 is TGTGCCAGCAGCTTAGACGGTACGGGTTACAATGAGCAGTTCTTC.

The rearrangement joins TRBV7-9 to TRBJ1-1; 7 nucleotides align to TRBD1. The CDR3 has 17 amino acids. In germline, CDR1 is SEHNR, CDR2 FQNEAQ (reference sequence). V trimming: 4 bases; J trimming: 3 bases; junction bases outside the gene matches: 14. CDR3: CASSSWTGLSGYTEAFF. The CDR3 nucleotides are TGTGCCAGCAGCTCTTGGACAGGCCTATCGGGGTACACTGAAGCTTTCTTT.

The J gene is TRBJ1-5, the V gene TRBV19, with TRBD1 matching 7 bases. V was pared by 7 bases and J by 3 bases, with 9 bases of the junction left unmatched. Germline assignment: CDR1 LNHDA and CDR2 SQIVND (reference sequence). The CDR3 spans 15 residues. CDR3 amino acids: CASTRTGPNNQPQHF. The DNA for the CDR3 is TGTGCCAGTACCAGGACAGGCCCTAACAATCAGCCCCAGCATTTT.

The chain uses TRBV2 and TRBJ1-3, with D uncertain. The CDR3 runs 13 residues. Trimming took off 5 bases at V and 4 bases at J, with 9 bases between the two ends. Germline V gene data show CDR1 as SNHLY and CDR2 as FYNNEI. CDR3 sequence (DNA): TGTGCCAGCAGTTTAGACTTGGGAAACACCATATATTTT. Its translation is CASSLDLGNTIYF.

This chain links TRBV5-4 with TRBJ2-5; D perhaps matches TRBD2 (7 bases). The CDR3 consists of 15 residues. V was clipped by 0 bases and J by 5 bases, with 14 bases between them. CDR1 and CDR2 from the germline V gene are SGHNT and YYREEE (reference sequence). CDR3 residues: CASSLGPRGAETQYF. The CDR3 bases are TGTGCCAGCAGCTTGGGACCCCGGGGGGCGGAGACCCAGTACTTC.

This clone appeared once. The gene calls are TRBV10-1 and TRBJ2-7, with a possible D match to TRBD1 (6 bases). Per germline, CDR1 WNHNN and CDR2 SYGVQD (reference sequence). V lost 8 bases, J lost 6 bases, and 17 bases lay in between. The CDR3 has 13 amino acids. The CDR3 region has the DNA TGCGCCAGCCAAGGGGGTAACGGGCCCGAGCAGTACTTC. It encodes CASQGGNGPEQYF.

The chain combines TRBV10-3 with TRBJ2-7, with 10 bases matching TRBD1. Looked up from germline, CDR1 is ENHRY and CDR2 is SYGVKD. The V gene end was trimmed by 6 bases and the J gene end by 7 bases; junction bases not matched to a gene: 9. The CDR3 is made up of 14 amino acids. CDR3 protein: CAIRLDRGAREQYF. The CDR3 nucleotides read TGTGCCATCAGGCTGGACAGGGGGGCGAGAGAGCAGTACTTC.

The gene calls are TRBV28 and TRBJ2-6; D is possibly TRBD2 (5 bases). The CDR3 is made up of 16 amino acids. Germline values: CDR1 MDHEN, CDR2 SYDVKM. V shed 6 bases and J shed 1 base, with 13 bases lying between them. CDR3 region: CASRPPGGSGANVLTF. CDR3 nucleotide sequence: TGTGCCAGCAGGCCCCCCGGAGGATCTGGGGCCAACGTCCTGACTTTC.

The genes are TRBV7-8 and TRBJ1-5, with a possible D match to TRBD1 (5 bases). Germline CDR1 is SGHVS and CDR2 is FQNEAQ. V was pared by 5 bases and J by 7 bases, with 15 bases between. The CDR3 sequence is 14 residues long. The CDR3 DNA reads TGTGCCAGCAGCCATTACAGGTTCCGCCAGCCCCAGCATTTT. Protein sequence: CASSHYRFRQPQHF.

V and J are TRBV9 and TRBJ1-1; D call uncertain. V gave up 1 base and J gave up 5 bases, with 9 bases separating them. Looked up from germline, CDR1 is SGDLS and CDR2 is YYNGEE. The CDR3 runs to 13 residues. CDR3 residues: CASSVRAGTEAFF. CDR3 bases: TGTGCCAGCAGCGTAAGAGCCGGTACTGAAGCTTTCTTT.

The genes are TRBV6-5 and TRBJ2-2, with 14 bases lining up with TRBD2. Germline V gene sequence: CDR1 MNHEY, CDR2 SVGAGI. The trim removed 4 bases at V and 4 bases at J, leaving 2 bases unmatched. The CDR3 has 16 amino acids. CDR3 nucleotide sequence: TGTGCCAGCAGTTTCGGGACTAGCGGGAGCACCGGGGAGCTGTTTTTT. Protein: CASSFGTSGSTGELFF.

This chain connects TRBV7-2 to TRBJ2-7; D is undetermined. V lost 6 bases to trimming and J lost 6 bases, with 12 bases between them. This CDR3 spans 12 amino acids. Germline V gives CDR1 SGHTA, CDR2 FQGNSA. The CDR3 bases are TGTGCCAGCAGATCCGTTCCGGTCGAGCAGTACTTC. Amino acids: CASRSVPVEQYF.

CDR3 DNA sequence: TGTGCCACCAGCAGTCGTAGGGGGGGGCTCGGCTATGGCTACACCTTC. It yields the protein CATSSRRGGLGYGYTF. This chain connects TRBV15 to TRBJ1-2; TRBD1 might be the D (6 bases). The V end was cut by 3 bases, the J end by 4 bases, with 18 bases between. Looked up from germline, CDR1 is LNHNV and CDR2 is YYDKDF (reference sequence). This CDR3 is built from 16 residues.

The J gene is TRBJ2-3, the V gene TRBV5-1; possibly TRBD2 for D (6 bases). Germline CDR1 is SGHRS and CDR2 is YFSETQ. V shed 2 bases and J shed 1 base, with 11 bases lying between them. The CDR3 is made up of 15 amino acids. The CDR3 protein is CASSFGGSGTDTQYF. The CDR3 nucleotides are TGCGCCAGCAGCTTCGGGGGTTCCGGCACAGATACGCAGTATTTT.

The rearrangement joins TRBV14 to TRBJ2-1; 9 bases agree with TRBD2. Losses at the gene ends were 2 bases for V and 5 bases for J; bases not matched to a gene: 4. The CDR3 spans 15 residues. Germline V gene data show CDR1 as SGHDN and CDR2 as FVKESK. CDR3: CASSQIAGVNNEQFF. CDR3 DNA sequence: TGTGCCAGCAGCCAAATAGCGGGGGTAAACAATGAGCAGTTCTTC.